The source of this TCR beta chain is a study of vaccination and CD4 T cells after COVID-19 (dated by TCRdb to 2022 to 2024). Turning to the overall study: Convalescent patients had a positive SARS-CoV-2 result on nasal swab PCR, and of these patients, nine had mild disease and one had severe disease. The convalescent cohort comprised six males and four females, including two Hispanic individuals, seven Caucasians, two Asians and one multiracial person. Participants got two doses of the Pfizer-BioNTech BNT162b2 vaccine (n=8) or two doses of the Moderna mRNA-1273 vaccine (n=2). Post-COVID blood samples were collected from convalescent patients a median of roughly 100 days after diagnosis, with a range of roughly 35 to 170 days. Post-vaccine blood samples were obtained a median of approximately 70 days after the second vaccine dose, with a range of about 13 to 250 days. A few convalescent patients were sampled both early after vaccination (day 14) and late after vaccination (days 161 to 241). The cultures were stimulated with overlapping spike peptide pools from SARS-CoV-2 and from the common cold coronaviruses HCoV-NL63, HCoV-OC43 and HCoV-229E. Control cultures used a CEFX viral epitope pool as positive control, an HIV-1 Nef peptide pool as negative control, or no peptide. In over 8 COVID-19 convalescent patients and a handful of infection-naive healthy vaccine recipients, the spike-specific CD4+ TCR repertoire before mRNA vaccination was compared with the repertoire after mRNA vaccination. Study-level results and caveats: Nearly all vaccine-specific clones in convalescent patients (304 of 307) were mono-reactive for SARS-CoV-2 spike rather than cross-reactive with common cold coronaviruses. The median count of SARS-CoV-2-reactive clonotypes went up from around 21 after infection to 35 to 40 after vaccination, although the change was not significant. Only a relatively small number of convalescent patients were included in the study, and early timepoints following natural infection were not analyzed. In convalescent patients, a median approximately 89% of post-vaccine SARS-CoV-2-reactive clones were detected only after vaccination, suggesting vaccine-specific priming.

Based on the germline V gene, the CDR1 and CDR2 sequences are MNHNS and SASEGT. The junction carries 14 bases between V and J, which are trimmed by 7 bases and 5 bases respectively. CDR3 length: 13 amino acids, cysteine to phenylalanine. Just the 39-base CDR3 DNA is kept, in frame starting at base 1. The label giving this sample's time point can be read as: late sampling 161 to 241 days after vaccination in a few convalescent patients. The label giving this sample's treatment or condition can be read as: approximately 9-day PBMC culture with coronavirus spike peptide pools or control peptides (ViraFEST assay). The ViraFEST assay was used in the study, in which antigen-specific T cells were expanded with peptide pools and expanded clonotypes were subsequently identified by TCR sequencing. The convalescent patients' positive SARS-CoV-2 PCR tests fell between March and December 2020, which was before the Alpha, Beta and Delta variants emerged in the United States. PBMCs were cultured at roughly 2 million per well in IMDM supplemented with approximately 5.3% human AB serum and 8 to 10 IU/ml IL-2, with roughly 9.5 ug/ml peptide pools added. Half of the culture medium was replaced with fresh IL-2-containing medium on days 3 and 7. CD4+ T cells were isolated after 10 days of culture through negative selection using the EasySep CD4+ T cell isolation kit. Ficoll-Paque Plus gradient centrifugation was used to isolate PBMCs from whole blood, and the isolated PBMCs were then either used fresh or cryopreserved at -140C. In general, triplicate wells were set up for every culture condition.

To prepare the library, PCR was applied. At the Johns Hopkins FTIC core, DNA from the cultured CD4+ T cells underwent TCR sequencing with the Oncomine TCR Beta short-read assay. The QIAamp micro DNA kit was used to extract genomic DNA from the cultured CD4+ T cells. Oncomine TCR Beta libraries made from cultured CD4+ T cells were pooled using unique dual indexes and sequenced on an Illumina iSeq 100. Concerning the study's data processing: Non-productive sequences were removed, and CDR3s that did not start with C, did not end with F or W, or were shorter than 7 amino acids were discarded. Antigen-specific clonotypes were identified with the MANAFEST web application by comparing peptide-stimulated wells with reference and other culture wells. For a clone to be called positive, the clone needed an FDR below 0.05, an odds ratio above 5, and a productive frequency above 0.1% in at least two of three replicate wells. Cross-reactive clonotypes were defined as significantly expanded in both SARS-CoV-2 spike wells and at least one common cold coronavirus spike condition. Similarity between CDR3 sequences was evaluated in R version 3.6.1 using Levenshtein distances (stringdist) and unrooted phylogenetic trees (ape). Using fastp trimming at Q25 and MiXCR clonotype assembly, TCRdb reanalyzed the public sequencing data and kept in-frame beta chains. Each record represents a unique CDR3 protein, reported with the most common genes and DNA among its rows. Clone size and V and J calls follow TCRdb, not the original study. Recorded for this sample are 20,000 or so distinct CDR3 sequences; 40% to 50% of them occurred a single time. Jointly, the top ten make up 4.1% of the sample.

This clonotype was detected only a few times. Its antigen is currently not known. No much larger clonotype is one base removed from it; base qualities were not supplied. The sample was CD4+ T cells from blood, cultured in vitro, taken about 7 months after SARS-CoV-2 vaccination. The receptor was isolated from a human donor who had recovered from COVID-19. The chain is made from TRBV6-1 and TRBJ2-5; the D gene assignment is ambiguous. The CDR3 in this case is CASKRSGWETQYF. The bases are TGTGCCAGCAAACGCAGTGGGTGGGAGACCCAGTACTTC.